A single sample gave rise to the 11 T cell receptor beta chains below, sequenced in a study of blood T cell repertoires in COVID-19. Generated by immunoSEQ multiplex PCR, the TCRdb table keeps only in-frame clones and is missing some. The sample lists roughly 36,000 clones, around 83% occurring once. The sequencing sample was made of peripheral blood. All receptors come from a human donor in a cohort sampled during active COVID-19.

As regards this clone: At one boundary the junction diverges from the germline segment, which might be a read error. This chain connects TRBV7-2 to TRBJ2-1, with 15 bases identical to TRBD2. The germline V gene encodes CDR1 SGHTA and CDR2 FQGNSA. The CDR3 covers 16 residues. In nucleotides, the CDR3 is TGTGCCAGCAGCGCCCGGACTAGCGGGAGGGGCGGAGGAGTCCTCTTC. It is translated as CASSARTSGRGGGVLF. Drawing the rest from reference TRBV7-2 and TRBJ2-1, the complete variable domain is GAGVSQSPSNKVTEKGKDVELRCDPISGHTALYWYRQSLGQGLEFLIYFQGNSAPDKSGLPSDRFSAERTGGSVSTLTIQRTQQEDSAVYLCASSARTSGRGGGVLFGPGTRLTVL.

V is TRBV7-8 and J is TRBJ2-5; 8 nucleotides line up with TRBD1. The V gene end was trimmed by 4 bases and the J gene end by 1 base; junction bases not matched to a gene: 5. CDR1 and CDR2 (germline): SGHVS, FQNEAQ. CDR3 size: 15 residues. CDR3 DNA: TGTGCCAGCAGCTGGGGGGACAGGCCCCAAGAGACCCAGTACTTC. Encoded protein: CASSWGDRPQETQYF.

The CDR3 protein is CASSLQGSSYEQYF. CDR3 nucleotides: TGTGCCAGCAGCCTACAGGGTTCCTCCTACGAGCAGTACTTC. The chain employs TRBV2 and TRBJ2-7; maybe TRBD1 (6 bases). Germline-derived CDR1 and CDR2 are SNHLY and FYNNEI. V lost 6 bases, J lost 0 bases, and 12 bases lay in between. This CDR3 has 14 residues.

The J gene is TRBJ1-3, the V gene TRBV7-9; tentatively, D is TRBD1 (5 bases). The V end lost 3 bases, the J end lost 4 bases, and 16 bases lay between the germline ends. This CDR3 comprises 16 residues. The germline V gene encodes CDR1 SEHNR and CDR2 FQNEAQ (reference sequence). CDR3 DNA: TGTGCCAGCAGCTTCCTCACTGGCGGGGCCGGAAACACCATATATTTT. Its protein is CASSFLTGGAGNTIYF. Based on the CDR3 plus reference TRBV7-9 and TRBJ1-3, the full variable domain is DTGVSQNPRHKITKRGQNVTFRCDPISEHNRLYWYRQTLGQGPEFLTYFQNEAQLEKSRLLSDRFSAERPKGSFSTLEIQRTEQGDSAMYLCASSFLTGGAGNTIYFGEGSWLTVV.

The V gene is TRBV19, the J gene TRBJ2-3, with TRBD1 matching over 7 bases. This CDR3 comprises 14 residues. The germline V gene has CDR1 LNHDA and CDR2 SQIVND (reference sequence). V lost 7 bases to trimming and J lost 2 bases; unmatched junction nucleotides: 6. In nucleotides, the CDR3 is TGTGCCAGTACTCTGACAGGGTACACAGATACGCAGTATTTT. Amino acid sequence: CASTLTGYTDTQYF.

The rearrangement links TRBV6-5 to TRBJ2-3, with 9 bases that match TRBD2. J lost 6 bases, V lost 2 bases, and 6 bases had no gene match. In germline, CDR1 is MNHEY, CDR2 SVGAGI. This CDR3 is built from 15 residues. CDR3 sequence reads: CASSYGGGVGDTQYF. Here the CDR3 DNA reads TGTGCCAGCAGTTACGGCGGGGGGGTCGGGGATACGCAGTATTTT.

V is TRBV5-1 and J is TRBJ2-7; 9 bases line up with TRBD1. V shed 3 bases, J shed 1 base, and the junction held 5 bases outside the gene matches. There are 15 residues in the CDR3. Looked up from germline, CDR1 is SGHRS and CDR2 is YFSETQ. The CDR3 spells CASSSTGQGSYEQYF. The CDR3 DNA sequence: TGCGCCAGCAGCTCGACGGGACAGGGTTCCTACGAGCAGTACTTC.

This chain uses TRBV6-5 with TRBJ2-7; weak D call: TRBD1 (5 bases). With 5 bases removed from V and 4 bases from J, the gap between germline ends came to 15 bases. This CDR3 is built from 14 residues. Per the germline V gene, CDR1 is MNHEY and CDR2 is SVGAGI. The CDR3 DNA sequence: TGTGCCAGCAGTCCCGGGCAGGGTGGGTACGAGCAGTACTTC. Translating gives CASSPGQGGYEQYF.

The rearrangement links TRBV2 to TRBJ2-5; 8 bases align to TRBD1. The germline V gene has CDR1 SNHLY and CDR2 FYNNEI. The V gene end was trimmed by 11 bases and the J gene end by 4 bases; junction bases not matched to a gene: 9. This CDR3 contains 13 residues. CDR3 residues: CAGSQGAGETQYF. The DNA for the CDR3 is TGTGCCGGATCTCAGGGGGCGGGAGAGACCCAGTACTTC.

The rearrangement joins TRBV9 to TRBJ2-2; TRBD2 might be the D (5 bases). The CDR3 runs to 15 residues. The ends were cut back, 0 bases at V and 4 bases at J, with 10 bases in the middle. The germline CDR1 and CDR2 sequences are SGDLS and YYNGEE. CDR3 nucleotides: TGTGCCAGCAGCGTAGGTACCCTAGCCACCGGGGAGCTGTTTTTT. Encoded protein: CASSVGTLATGELFF.

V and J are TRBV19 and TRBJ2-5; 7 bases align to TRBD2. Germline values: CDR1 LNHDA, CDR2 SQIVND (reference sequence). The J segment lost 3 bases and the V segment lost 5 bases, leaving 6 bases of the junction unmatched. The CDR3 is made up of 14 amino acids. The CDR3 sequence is CASSVLSGEETQYF. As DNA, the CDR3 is TGTGCCAGTAGTGTATTAAGCGGGGAAGAGACCCAGTACTTC.